This paragraph reports one TCR gamma chain. What it recognizes is unknown. The TCRdb protein comes from a much larger clone and disagrees with this DNA's translation at residue 3, likely due to a read error; the protein given here is derived from the DNA. Vgamma9/Vdelta2+ and Vdelta2-negative gammadelta T cells were flow-sorted from PBMC for bulk sequencing. These data are taken from a study of γδ T cells in repeated Plasmodium falciparum infection. TCRdb reran clone calling via CATT on the multiplex PCR reads. Among about 30,000 gamma-chain clones listed, approximately 1.4% were seen once. General study points: Vgamma9/Vdelta2+ T cells showed a stable polyclonal repertoire with shared TCRgamma sequences.

Germline lookup yields CDR1 GITISATS and CDR2 ISYDGTV (reference sequence). The CDR3 runs 14 residues. The chain recombines TRGV9 with TRGJ1 or TRGJ2. Because TCRdb records no J gene, it was assigned here through a match of the DNA to germline. Sequencing was carried out using gamma-delta T cells from blood. The TCR comes from a pool of human donors (malaria-infected and uninfected, not separated). The CDR3 nucleotides are TGTGCCTCGTGGGAGAGGACGAATTATTATAAGAAACTCTTT. Amino acids: CASWERTNYYKKLF.